This T cell receptor (beta chain) was sequenced during a study of shared clonotypes between healthy human individuals. Overall study: The donor group consisted of a couple of women and a few men, aged 18 to 49.

Method: immunoSEQ multiplex PCR; TCRdb's copy keeps in-frame clones and lacks some. Of millions of clones in the sample, about 93% were seen once. CDR3 size: 16 residues. V shed 5 bases, J shed 1 base, and the junction held 9 bases outside the gene matches. Germline V gene data show CDR1 as SEHNR and CDR2 as FQNEAQ (reference sequence). Naive CD8 isolation took CD45RO-negative cells positively selected for CCR7 and excluded terminally differentiated effector memory CD45RA+ cells. The donor population consisted of healthy HIV-negative adults with no recent acute infections or vaccinations. Input material: naive CD8+ T cells from PBMCs. V and J are TRBV7-9 and TRBJ2-3; 7 nucleotides match TRBD2. The source of this sequence is a man younger than 35 in good health. Some clones in this sample may be carry-over from other donors' samples. The CDR3 region has the DNA TGTGCCAGCAGCCTACCGTGGGCGGGAGGCACAGATACGCAGTATTTT. Translation gives CASSLPWAGGTDTQYF.